This T cell receptor (beta chain) was found in a study of blood T cells in healthy people across ages. Per the germline V gene, CDR1 is SGHTA and CDR2 is FQGNSA. V was trimmed by 5 bases and J by 4 bases, leaving 14 bases between them. This CDR3 contains 15 residues. This clonotype was observed a few times. Its target is unknown. Study conclusions and caveats: PBMCs went unsorted, and a conclusive naive versus antigen-experienced comparison was therefore prevented.

It was with a sample-barcoded 5' primer and a J-beta primer mix that a second PCR of roughly 7 to 12 cycles was run. TCRdb used MiXCR to reprocess the 5' RACE reads, holding one entry per CDR3 protein. This sample has approximately 780,000 distinct CDR3 sequences, with roughly 25% found just once. A further study also used this sample, focusing on T cells of mothers and their children. That work states: Every mother produced more than 9.5 million TCR beta CDR3 reads, whereas every child provided 2.5 million to 3.5 million. Related pairs of mothers and children showed slightly higher, non-significant overlap versus unrelated pairs. It was observed that no persistent microchimeric T cell clones could be detected.

This clonotype was obtained from a boy aged 5-17 years in good health. Sequencing input: blood. This chain joins TRBV7-2 and TRBJ2-2, with TRBD1 as a possible D gene (6 bases). The CDR3 coding sequence is TGTGCCAGCAGCCTACGGACAGCATCCACCGGGGAGCTGTTTTTT. Amino acids: CASSLRTASTGELFF.